This T cell receptor beta chain was recovered during a study of blood T cell repertoires in COVID-19. About the study: From the United States, Italy and Spain came samples of acute and convalescent COVID-19. PBMCs, B-cell-depleted T cells, or T cells provided the cDNA or gDNA that made up the material.

Original handling: Amplification from reference gene primers served as the basis for estimated nucleated cell counts. The repertoire was sequenced with immunoSEQ multiplex PCR; TCRdb's copy has only in-frame clones and lacks some. D and trimming come from the DNA, and the V and J calls and clone size come from that table. The sample has 200,000 to 250,000 clones, about nine tenths seen once. The receptor comes from a woman aged 60-70 years with acute or convalescent COVID-19. The specimen sequenced was peripheral blood.

CDR3 protein: CASSQRAAPNEKLFF. DNA for the CDR3: TGTGCCAGCAGCCAGAGAGCGGCACCTAATGAAAAACTGTTTTTT. The chain recombines TRBV3-1 (or the pseudogene TRBV3-2) with TRBJ1-4; D is uncertain. Germline CDR1 and CDR2: LGHDT and YNNKEL (reference sequence). This CDR3 is built from 15 residues. Trimming took off 3 bases at V and 3 bases at J, with 11 bases between the two ends.